Following are 10 T cell receptor beta chains from one sample sequenced in a study of vaccination and CD4 T cells after COVID-19 (dated by TCRdb to the early 2020s). Explained via the paper, the treatment or condition label denotes: roughly nine-day PBMC culture with coronavirus spike peptide pools or control peptides (ViraFEST assay). These TCRs are of unknown antigen specificity. Library method: PCR. The sample was run on an Illumina iSeq 100. DNA from cultured CD4+ T cells underwent TCR sequencing with the Oncomine TCR Beta short-read assay at the Johns Hopkins FTIC core. TCRdb reworked the public reads: Q25 trimming with fastp, MiXCR clone assembly, productive beta chains retained. Each CDR3 protein gets just one entry, which takes the most common genes and DNA from the rows behind it. For this sample there are roughly 15,000 distinct CDR3 sequences; roughly 56% appear just once. The ten top clones hold approximately 4.7% of the sample.

This sample comprised CD4+ T cells from blood, cultured in vitro, obtained after SARS-CoV-2 vaccination. Every receptor here comes from a human donor who had recovered from COVID-19.

The chain joins TRBV19 to TRBJ2-3, with D hard to call. Trimming stripped 3 bases from V and 2 bases from J, with 15 bases between. This CDR3 is 16 amino acids long. Germline lookup yields CDR1 LNHDA and CDR2 SQIVND (reference sequence). The CDR3 DNA reads TGTGCCAGTAGTATGAGCTCTGGCAGGACCACAGATACGCAGTATTTT. It is translated as CASSMSSGRTTDTQYF.

The table lists this clonotype with a few counts. The J gene is TRBJ1-6, the V gene TRBV6-2 or TRBV6-3, with 8 bases lining up with TRBD1. Germline trimming cut 5 bases from V and 10 bases from J; bases unmatched to any gene: 13. Germline V CDR1 and CDR2: MNHEY, SVGEGT. CDR3 length: 16 amino acids. The CDR3 sequence is CASSRLRTGLESPLHF. The CDR3, as DNA: TGTGCCAGCAGTAGACTCCGGACAGGGCTTGAATCACCCCTCCACTTT.

The rearrangement joins TRBV6-1 to TRBJ2-1; D remains unclear. Trimming left V 4 bases short and J 5 bases short, with 9 bases between. CDR3 length: 13 amino acids. Germline CDR1 is MNHNS and CDR2 is SASEGT. The CDR3 here is CASSGSTHNEQFF. The CDR3, as DNA: TGTGCCAGCAGTGGTTCGACTCACAATGAGCAGTTCTTC.

The chain uses TRBV7-8 and TRBJ2-1; TRBD1 is a possible D gene (5 bases). Per germline, CDR1 SGHVS and CDR2 FQNEAQ. V was shortened by 1 base and J by 7 bases, with 8 bases between the two germline ends. The CDR3 has 13 amino acids. The CDR3 reads CASSLGPGNEQFF. The CDR3 DNA reads TGTGCCAGCAGCTTAGGCCCAGGGAATGAGCAGTTCTTC.

The rearrangement links TRBV19 to TRBJ2-5; 9 nucleotides line up with TRBD2. This CDR3 is built from 15 residues. Trimming at V came to 7 bases and at J to 4 bases, leaving 10 bases not matched to a gene. The V gene's germline CDR1 is LNHDA and CDR2 SQIVND (reference sequence). The CDR3 DNA reads TGTGCCAGTAAGGTTAGCGGGAGATCGGGAGAGACCCAGTACTTC. Translated: CASKVSGRSGETQYF.

The chain joins TRBV5-1 to TRBJ1-1; D unresolved. Germline CDR1 SGHRS, CDR2 YFSETQ. There are 15 residues in the CDR3. The V end was cut by 0 bases, the J end by 1 base, with 10 bases between. The CDR3 DNA reads TGCGCCAGCAGCTTGGATGGCAGACCGAACACTGAAGCTTTCTTT. Translation gives CASSLDGRPNTEAFF.

This chain links TRBV12-3 or TRBV12-4 with TRBJ1-6; tentatively, D is TRBD1 (6 bases). Trimming left V 5 bases short and J 5 bases short, with 7 bases between. CDR3 size: 13 residues. The CDR3, as DNA: TGTGCCAGCAGTCGGACAGATAATTCACCCCTCCACTTT. Translation gives CASSRTDNSPLHF.

This clonotype is a singleton in its sample. The chain employs TRBV7-2 and TRBJ2-5; D is perhaps TRBD2 (6 bases). Germline V gene sequence: CDR1 SGHTA, CDR2 FQGNSA. V lost 3 bases and J 4 bases, leaving 9 bases between the germline ends. This CDR3 has 13 residues. CDR3 loop: CASSLVGGETQYF. Here the CDR3 DNA reads TGTGCCAGCAGCTTGGTGGGGGGAGAGACCCAGTACTTC.

The gene calls are TRBV2 and TRBJ1-5; 10 nucleotides line up with TRBD1. V lost 8 bases to trimming and J lost 2 bases; unmatched junction nucleotides: 3. The germline V gene encodes CDR1 SNHLY and CDR2 FYNNEI. The CDR3 has 14 residues. The CDR3 sequence: CASADRGGNQPQHF. DNA of the CDR3: TGTGCCAGCGCGGACAGGGGGGGCAATCAGCCCCAGCATTTT.

V and J are TRBV28 and TRBJ1-3; a weak D match, TRBD1 (6 bases). Germline CDR1 MDHEN, CDR2 SYDVKM. CDR3 length: 15 amino acids. Trimming shortened V by 2 bases and J by 3 bases, and 11 bases separated the two germline ends. CDR3 loop: CASSLQGIGGNTIYF. DNA for the CDR3: TGTGCCAGCAGTTTACAGGGGATAGGTGGAAACACCATATATTTT.